This record covers a single T cell receptor (beta chain). What it binds is not known. The CDR3 is 15 amino acids. The germline V gene has CDR1 SEHNR and CDR2 FQNEAQ (reference sequence). V lost 0 bases and J 0 bases, leaving 6 bases between the germline ends. This specimen comes from a study of tumor-infiltrating lymphocytes in primary liver carcinoma. Overall study context: Subjects presented with primary liver carcinoma managed by surgical resection. Study findings and constraints: It was tumor-adjacent and tumor-blood pairs that overlapped less than tumor region pairs did.

In addition to blood RNA drawn from unsorted whole blood, germline DNA was extracted. From around 530 ng of total RNA, TCR beta-specific cDNA was reverse-transcribed using a constant-region primer. Nested multiplex PCR, run for three rounds with slightly modified ARM-PCR, yielded TCR beta libraries. Two initial PCR rounds of around 10 cycles each paired TRBV1-TRBV30 forward primers with a C-beta reverse primer. TCRdb re-derived calls from the multiplex PCR reads in MiXCR, one entry per CDR3 protein. Here the sample spans some 190,000 distinct CDR3 sequences, less than 65% being singletons. Material for sequencing was peripheral blood. The sequence derives from a middle-aged man with primary liver carcinoma and hepatitis B virus infection. The chain recombines TRBV7-9 with TRBJ1-3; D is ambiguous. The CDR3 DNA is TGTGCCAGCAGCTTAGCTGCGAACTCTGGAAACACCATATATTTT. As protein: CASSLAANSGNTIYF.